This is a list of T cell receptor beta chains from one sample in a study of blood T cell repertoires in COVID-19. The data were produced by immunoSEQ multiplex PCR, yet TCRdb's version contains in-frame clones alone and is incomplete. The sample records 210,000 or so clones, roughly 79% being singletons. Sequenced material: PBMCs or T cells enriched from blood (not recorded which). The receptors stem from a woman between 50 and 59 years old with acute COVID-19. Both conserved end residues are part of each CDR3. A D gene is named only where the DNA matches it firmly. Clone size is shown for a subset of rows, as once, few, many or a class of expanded clone.

TRBV4-1,.,TRBJ2-3,.,TGCGCCAGCAGCCAAGTTCTTAGACAAAACACAGATACGCAGTATTTT,CASSQVLRQNTDTQYF
TRBV7-8,TRBD1,TRBJ1-1,.,TGTGCCAGCAGCTCTCAACGGACAGGGGAAACTGAAGCTTTCTTT,CASSSQRTGETEAFF
TRBV5-1,.,TRBJ2-3,.,TGCGCCAGCAGCTTGGACGCCGCCGAGACAGATACGCAGTATTTT,CASSLDAAETDTQYF
TRBV19,.,TRBJ2-3,.,TGTGCCAGTAGCCTAACCAATCGTGAGGGCCCTTCTAGCACAGATACGCAGTATTTT,CASSLTNREGPSSTDTQYF
TRBV5-1,.,TRBJ1-1,.,TGCGCCAGCAGCTTGGTGACAGGTGACGGGAACACTGAAGCTTTCTTT,CASSLVTGDGNTEAFF
TRBV25-1,.,TRBJ2-7,.,TGTGCCAGCCACAAGGACAGCTCCTACGAGCAGTACTTC,CASHKDSSYEQYF
TRBV15,.,TRBJ1-1,few,TGTGCCACCAGCAGAGTGGGAGGGACTGAAGCTTTCTTT,CATSRVGGTEAFF
TRBV30,.,TRBJ1-1,.,TGTGCCTGGAGACCACCGGGACAGAACACTGAAGCTTTCTTT,CAWRPPGQNTEAFF
TRBV27,TRBD1,TRBJ1-6,.,TGTGCCAGCAGTTCTCGGGACAGTGGAAATTCACCCCTCCACTTT,CASSSRDSGNSPLHF
TRBV27,.,TRBJ1-5,.,TGTGCCAGCAGTTTATCGTCGAGAGACAATCAGCCCCAGCATTTT,CASSLSSRDNQPQHF
TRBV6-5,.,TRBJ2-1,.,TGTGCCAGCCCGGGCAATGAGCAGTTCTTC,CASPGNEQFF
TRBV19,TRBD1,TRBJ2-7,.,TGTGCCAGTAGTATCGCCGGGACAGCCTCCTACGAGCAGTACTTC,CASSIAGTASYEQYF
TRBV25-1,TRBD2,TRBJ2-1,.,TGTGCCAGCAGTGAACTGGGACTAGCGACCTCCTACAATGAGCAGTTCTTC,CASSELGLATSYNEQFF
TRBV7-8,.,TRBJ1-2,.,TGTGCCAGCAGCTTAGAGGTTCATCACAGAGGCTACACCTTC,CASSLEVHHRGYTF
TRBV7-2,.,TRBJ2-2,.,TGTGCCAGCAGCTTAGCCTACGGACTTAACACCGGGGAGCTGTTTTTT,CASSLAYGLNTGELFF
TRBV27,.,TRBJ1-1,once,TGTGCCAGCAGTTCTCTACCAAACACTGAAGCTTTCTTT,CASSSLPNTEAFF
TRBV5-1,.,TRBJ1-1,few,TGCGCCAGCAGCTTGGCGGGGAACCGAGGTGCTGAAGCTTTCTTT,CASSLAGNRGAEAFF
TRBV27,TRBD2,TRBJ2-3,.,TGTGCCAGCACTTTATATAGTAGCGGGAGTATAGATACGCAGTATTTT,CASTLYSSGSIDTQYF
TRBV6-5,.,TRBJ1-6,.,TGTGCCAGCAGGGGGACATCTGATAATTCACCCCTCCACTTT,CASRGTSDNSPLHF
TRBV18,.,TRBJ2-2,.,TGTGCCAGCTCACCAGACAGAGCGGGCACCGGGGAGCTGTTTTTT,CASSPDRAGTGELFF
TRBV27,.,TRBJ2-1,.,TGTGCCAGCACCCCCCGGGACACAACCTACAATGAGCAGTTCTTC,CASTPRDTTYNEQFF
TRBV19,TRBD2,TRBJ2-2,few,TGTGCCACCGCTAGCGGGGGGGCCACCGGGGAGCTGTTTTTT,CATASGGATGELFF
TRBV7-9,.,TRBJ1-5,.,TGTGCCAGCAGCTTAGCAGTACAGGATCAGCCCCAGCATTTT,CASSLAVQDQPQHF
TRBV28,.,TRBJ2-7,.,TGTGCCAGCAAAGAAGGGGGGGCCTACGAGCAGTACTTC,CASKEGGAYEQYF
TRBV3-1/TRBV3-2,.,TRBJ2-3,.,TGTGCCAGCAGTCAGACAGATACGCAGTATTTT,CASSQTDTQYF
TRBV5-1,TRBD1,TRBJ1-1,once,TGCGCCAGCAGCTGGGGACAGGGAAACACTGAAGCTTTCTTT,CASSWGQGNTEAFF
TRBV19,.,TRBJ2-2,.,TGTGCCAGTAGTGGCCAGGACTTTCGTAGTGGGACCGGGGAGCTGTTTTTT,CASSGQDFRSGTGELFF
TRBV2,.,TRBJ2-4,.,TGTGCCAGCAGACCCGGGGGGCTAGCCAAAAACATTCAGTACTTC,CASRPGGLAKNIQYF
TRBV7-9,.,TRBJ1-5,.,TGTGCCAGCAGCGGAAACGTCAGGGGACCCGATCAGCCCCAGCATTTT,CASSGNVRGPDQPQHF
TRBV6-2/TRBV6-3,.,TRBJ2-7,.,TGTGCCAGCAGTTACCCAAGTATCAGCTACGAGCAGTACTTC,CASSYPSISYEQYF
TRBV7-9,TRBD1,TRBJ1-5,.,TGTGCCAGCAGTCCGACAGGGCACAAGCAGCCCCAGCATTTT,CASSPTGHKQPQHF
TRBV5-4,.,TRBJ2-1,.,TGTGCCAGCACCTTGATAGGGAGCAATGAGCAGTTCTTC,CASTLIGSNEQFF
TRBV15,.,TRBJ2-1,.,TGTGCCACCAGCAGAGATCGTGTACTGAGCTCCTACAATGAGCAGTTCTTC,CATSRDRVLSSYNEQFF
TRBV28,TRBD2,TRBJ2-2,.,TGTGCCAGCAGCCCGACTAGCGGGGTCGCCGGGGAGCTGTTTTTT,CASSPTSGVAGELFF
TRBV28,.,TRBJ2-3,.,TGTGCCAGCAGTCTGCCGGGCGGGACAGATACGCAGTATTTT,CASSLPGGTDTQYF
TRBV12-3/TRBV12-4,TRBD1,TRBJ1-1,few,TGTGCCAGCAGTAGTGGGCAGGGGGTAGCTTTCTTT,CASSSGQGVAFF
TRBV29-1,.,TRBJ2-2,.,TGCAGCGTTCGTGACACCGGGGAGCTGTTTTTT,CSVRDTGELFF
TRBV29-1,.,TRBJ1-1,.,TGCAGCGTTGTTGGAGGGAACACTGAAGCTTTCTTT,CSVVGGNTEAFF
TRBV6-5,.,TRBJ1-2,.,TGTGCCAGCAGTTACAAGGGGGAGAGTGGCTACACCTTC,CASSYKGESGYTF
TRBV12-3/TRBV12-4,.,TRBJ1-1,.,TGTGCCAGCAGTTTCGGGTATGAAGCTTTCTTT,CASSFGYEAFF
TRBV28,.,TRBJ1-1,.,TGTGCCAGCAGTTTAGGAACAGGGAGTAAAGAAGCTTTCTTT,CASSLGTGSKEAFF
TRBV19,TRBD1,TRBJ1-5,once,TGTGCCAGTGGGGACAGGGAAAATCAGCCCCAGCATTTT,CASGDRENQPQHF